These 15 T cell receptor beta chains were sequenced from one sample in a study of blood T cell repertoires in COVID-19. The table came from immunoSEQ multiplex PCR; TCRdb's copy has only in-frame clones and leaves some out. Seen here are 95,000 to 100,000 clones, 87% observed once, and the top ten hold about 9.9%. Input material: peripheral blood. These receptor sequences come from a woman in her twenties or thirties with acute or convalescent COVID-19.

This clone was observed a handful of times. The chain links TRBV19 to TRBJ1-6; TRBD1 matches 8 bases. V lost 5 bases, J lost 9 bases, and 6 bases stayed unmatched. Germline V CDR1 and CDR2: LNHDA, SQIVND (reference sequence). The CDR3 loop spans 14 amino acids. The DNA of the CDR3 is TGTGCCAGTAGTCCGGACAGGGCTGGTTCACCCCTCCACTTT. As protein: CASSPDRAGSPLHF.

This chain uses TRBV4-1 with TRBJ2-1, with D perhaps TRBD1 (6 bases). There are 18 residues in the CDR3. The germline gives CDR1 MGHRA, CDR2 YSYEKL. The V end was cut by 0 bases, the J end by 9 bases, with 24 bases between. The chain's CDR3 is CASSQERQAAVPSGEQFF. The CDR3 coding sequence is TGCGCCAGCAGCCAAGAACGACAGGCAGCGGTCCCATCAGGTGAGCAGTTCTTC.

V usage is TRBV27 and J usage is TRBJ1-1; D perhaps matches TRBD1 (6 bases). This CDR3 spans 14 amino acids. Germline V CDR1 and CDR2: MNHEY, SMNVEV (reference sequence). V lost 4 bases and J 6 bases, leaving 15 bases between the germline ends. The CDR3 DNA sequence: TGTGCCAGCAGTTACAGGGCTCACGGCTCTGAAGCTTTCTTT. It yields the protein CASSYRAHGSEAFF.

V usage is TRBV7-9 and J usage is TRBJ1-2; TRBD1 aligns across 7 bases. Germline V gene sequence: CDR1 SEHNR, CDR2 FQNEAQ (reference sequence). This CDR3 comprises 13 residues. V lost 4 bases and J lost 10; bases outside the gene matches: 9. The DNA for the CDR3 is TGTGCCAGCAGCTATGACCGGGACAGCGACTACACCTTC. This sequence encodes CASSYDRDSDYTF.

The genes are TRBV5-1 and TRBJ1-4; 8 nucleotides line up with TRBD1. The CDR3 loop spans 15 amino acids. J lost 8 bases, V lost 0 bases, and 6 bases had no gene match. The germline gives CDR1 SGHRS, CDR2 YFSETQ. CDR3 nucleotide sequence: TGCGCCAGCAGCTTGGCTGGACAGGGAACGGAAAAACTGTTTTTT. Amino acids: CASSLAGQGTEKLFF.

The rearrangement uses TRBV24-1 and TRBJ2-3, with D possibly matching TRBD2 (5 bases). Germline V gene data show CDR1 as KGHDR and CDR2 as SFDVKD. With 3 bases removed from V and 10 bases from J, the gap between germline ends came to 13 bases. The CDR3 length is 13 residues. The CDR3 sequence: CATSDPARAPQYF. The CDR3 DNA is TGTGCCACCAGTGATCCCGCGAGGGCCCCGCAGTATTTT.

The gene calls are TRBV28 and TRBJ2-7, with D unclear. V lost 2 bases to trimming and J lost 2 bases, with 7 bases between them. Germline V lookup: CDR1 MDHEN, CDR2 SYDVKM. The CDR3 covers 13 residues. The CDR3 protein is CASSLVPTYEQYF. As DNA, the CDR3 is TGTGCCAGCAGTTTAGTTCCTACCTACGAGCAGTACTTC.

The rearrangement links TRBV18 to TRBJ2-7; maybe TRBD2 (6 bases). The CDR3 contains 15 residues. Per the germline V gene, CDR1 is KGHSH and CDR2 is LQKENI. V lost 6 bases, J lost 4 bases, and 19 bases lay in between. This CDR3 reads CASSRGSQGEYEQYF. The CDR3 region has the DNA TGTGCCAGCTCGCGGGGCAGCCAAGGAGAGTACGAGCAGTACTTC.

The J gene is TRBJ2-7, the V gene TRBV4-1, with TRBD2 matching over 14 bases. In germline, CDR1 is MGHRA, CDR2 YSYEKL. This CDR3 spans 15 amino acids. V dropped 3 bases and J dropped 2; count of bases not matched to a gene: 0. The CDR3 DNA sequence: TGCGCCAGCAGCCAGACTAGCGGGGGGGCCTACGAGCAGTACTTC. It yields the protein CASSQTSGGAYEQYF.

This clone is a singleton in its sample. The chain recombines TRBV5-6 with TRBJ2-3, with TRBD1 matching over 8 bases. This CDR3 contains 15 residues. V lost 4 bases to trimming and J lost 4 bases; unmatched junction nucleotides: 8. Germline assignment: CDR1 SGHDT and CDR2 YYEEEE. Here the CDR3 DNA reads TGTGCCAGCAGCCCCGGACAGGGTATCGCAGATACGCAGTATTTT. Its protein product is CASSPGQGIADTQYF.

The gene calls are TRBV4-2 and TRBJ1-5; perhaps TRBD1 as D (5 bases). The CDR3 has 15 amino acids. The germline V gene has CDR1 LGHNA and CDR2 YNFKEQ. Trimming left V 1 base short and J 0 bases short, with 7 bases between. DNA for the CDR3: TGTGCCAGCAGCCAAGGGGGCTATAGCAATCAGCCCCAGCATTTT. Translation gives CASSQGGYSNQPQHF.

The V gene is TRBV6-5, the J gene TRBJ2-7, with D maybe TRBD1 (5 bases). The CDR3 spans 13 residues. The V gene lost 8 bases and the J gene lost 1 base, with 12 bases spanning the gap. Per the germline V gene, CDR1 is MNHEY and CDR2 is SVGAGI. The CDR3 DNA sequence: TGTGCCAGCTGTAGGGGTGAGTCCTACGAGCAGTACTTC. This codes for CASCRGESYEQYF.

The chain has TRBV11-2 and TRBJ1-5; D unclear. The germline V gene has CDR1 SGHAT and CDR2 FQNNGV. This CDR3 has 14 residues. V lost 2 bases, J lost 0 bases, and 5 bases lay in between. For the CDR3, the DNA is TGTGCCAGCAGCTTACAGGATAGCAATCAGCCCCAGCATTTT. It yields the protein CASSLQDSNQPQHF. Full variable domain (remainder filled in from reference TRBV11-2 and TRBJ1-5): EAGVAQSPRYKIIEKRQSVAFWCNPISGHATLYWYQQILGQGPKLLIQFQNNGVVDDSQLPKDRFSAERLKGVDSTLKIQPAKLEDSAVYLCASSLQDSNQPQHFGDGTRLSIL.

V gene TRBV7-2 combines with J gene TRBJ1-3; 8 bases line up with TRBD1. With 5 bases clipped from V and 4 bases from J, the junction kept 4 bases outside the gene matches. The CDR3 loop spans 14 amino acids. Looked up from germline, CDR1 is SGHTA and CDR2 is FQGNSA. The CDR3 coding sequence is TGTGCCAGCAGCCTCTGGACAGGGGGAAACACCATATATTTT. The encoded protein is CASSLWTGGNTIYF.

This clone qualifies as large (0.1 to 1%). The V and J genes are TRBV5-1 and TRBJ2-3; D unclear. The germline V and J ends were trimmed by 2 bases and 1 base, with 8 bases remaining between them. The CDR3 spans 14 residues. The germline gives CDR1 SGHRS, CDR2 YFSETQ. CDR3 protein: CASSFTRGTDTQYF. The CDR3 DNA is TGCGCCAGCAGCTTTACCCGGGGCACAGATACGCAGTATTTT.